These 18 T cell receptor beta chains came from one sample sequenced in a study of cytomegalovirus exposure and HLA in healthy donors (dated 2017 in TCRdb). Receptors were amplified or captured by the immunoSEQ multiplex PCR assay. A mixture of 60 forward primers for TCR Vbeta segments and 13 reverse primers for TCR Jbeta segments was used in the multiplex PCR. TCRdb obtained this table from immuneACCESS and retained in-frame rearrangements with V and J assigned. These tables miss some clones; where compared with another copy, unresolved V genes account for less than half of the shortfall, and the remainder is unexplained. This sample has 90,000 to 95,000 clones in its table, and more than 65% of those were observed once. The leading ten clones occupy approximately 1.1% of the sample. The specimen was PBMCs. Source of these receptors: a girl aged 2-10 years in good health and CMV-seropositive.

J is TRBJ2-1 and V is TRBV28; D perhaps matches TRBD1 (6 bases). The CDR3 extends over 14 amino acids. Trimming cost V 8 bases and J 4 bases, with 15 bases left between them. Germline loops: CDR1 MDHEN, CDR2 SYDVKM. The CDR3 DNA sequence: TGTGCCAGCCGTCAGGGGTCATATTACAATGAGCAGTTCTTC. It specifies CASRQGSYYNEQFF.

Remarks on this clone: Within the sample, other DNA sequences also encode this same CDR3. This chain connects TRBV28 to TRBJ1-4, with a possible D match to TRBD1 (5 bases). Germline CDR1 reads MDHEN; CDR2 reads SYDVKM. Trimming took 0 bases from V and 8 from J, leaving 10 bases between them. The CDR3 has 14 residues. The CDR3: CASSLWGGEEKLFF. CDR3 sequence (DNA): TGTGCCAGCAGTTTATGGGGGGGGGAAGAAAAACTGTTTTTT. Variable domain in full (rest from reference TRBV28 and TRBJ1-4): DVKVTQSSRYLVKRTGEKVFLECVQDMDHENMFWYRQDPGLGLRLIYFSYDVKMKEKGDIPEGYSVSREKKERFSLILESASTNQTSMYLCASSLWGGEEKLFFGSGTQLSVL.

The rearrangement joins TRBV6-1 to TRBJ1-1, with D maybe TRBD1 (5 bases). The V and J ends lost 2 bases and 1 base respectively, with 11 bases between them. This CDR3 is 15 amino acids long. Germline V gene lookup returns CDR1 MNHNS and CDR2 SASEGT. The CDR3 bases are TGTGCCAGCAGTGAATGGGGAGGACAGAACACTGAAGCTTTCTTT. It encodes CASSEWGGQNTEAFF.

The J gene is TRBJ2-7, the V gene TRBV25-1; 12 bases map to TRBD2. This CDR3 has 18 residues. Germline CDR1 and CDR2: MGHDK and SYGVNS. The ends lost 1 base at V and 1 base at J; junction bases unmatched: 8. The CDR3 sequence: CASSEWGLAGLFSYEQYF. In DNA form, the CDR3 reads TGTGCCAGCAGTGAATGGGGACTAGCGGGCCTCTTTTCCTACGAGCAGTACTTC.

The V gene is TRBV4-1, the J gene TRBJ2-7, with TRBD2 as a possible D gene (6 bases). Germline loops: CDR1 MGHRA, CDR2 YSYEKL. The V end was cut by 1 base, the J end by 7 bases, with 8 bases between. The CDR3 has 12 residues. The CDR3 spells CASSQGGDEQYF. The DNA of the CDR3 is TGCGCCAGCAGCCAAGGGGGGGATGAGCAGTACTTC.

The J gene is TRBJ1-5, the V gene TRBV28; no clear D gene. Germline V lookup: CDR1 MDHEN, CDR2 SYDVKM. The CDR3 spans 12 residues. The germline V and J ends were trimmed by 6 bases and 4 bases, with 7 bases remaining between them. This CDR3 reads CASRRPNQPQHF. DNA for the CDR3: TGTGCCAGCAGGCGCCCTAATCAGCCCCAGCATTTT.

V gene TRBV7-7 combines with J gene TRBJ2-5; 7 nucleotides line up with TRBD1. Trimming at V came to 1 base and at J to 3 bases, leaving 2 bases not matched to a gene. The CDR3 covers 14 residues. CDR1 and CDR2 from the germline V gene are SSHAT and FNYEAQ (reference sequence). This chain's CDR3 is CASSLGTGEETQYF. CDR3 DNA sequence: TGTGCCAGCAGCTTAGGGACAGGAGAAGAGACCCAGTACTTC. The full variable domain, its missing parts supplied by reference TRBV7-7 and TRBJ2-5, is GAGVSQSPRYKVTKRGQDVTLRCDPISSHATLYWYQQALGQGPEFLTYFNYEAQPDKSGLPSDRFSAERPEGSISTLTIQRTEQRDSAMYRCASSLGTGEETQYFGPGTRLLVL.

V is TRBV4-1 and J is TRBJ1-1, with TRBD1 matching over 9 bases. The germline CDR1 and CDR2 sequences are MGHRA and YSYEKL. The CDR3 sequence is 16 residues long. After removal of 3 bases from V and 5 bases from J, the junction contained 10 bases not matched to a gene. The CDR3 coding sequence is TGCGCCAGCAGCCAGAGAATACAGGGGGCGCGAACTGAAGCTTTCTTT. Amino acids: CASSQRIQGARTEAFF.

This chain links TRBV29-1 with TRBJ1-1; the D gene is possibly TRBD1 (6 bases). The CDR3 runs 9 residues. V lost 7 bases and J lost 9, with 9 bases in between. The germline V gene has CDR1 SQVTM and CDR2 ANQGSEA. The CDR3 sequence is CSAGGQAFF. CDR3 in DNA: TGCAGCGCCGGGGGGCAAGCTTTCTTT.

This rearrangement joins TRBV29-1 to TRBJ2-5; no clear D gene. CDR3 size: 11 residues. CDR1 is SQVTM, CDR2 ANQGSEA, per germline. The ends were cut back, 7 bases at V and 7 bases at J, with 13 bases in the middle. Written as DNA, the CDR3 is TGCAGCGCCCTACTGGAGCGGACCCAGTACTTC. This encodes CSALLERTQYF.

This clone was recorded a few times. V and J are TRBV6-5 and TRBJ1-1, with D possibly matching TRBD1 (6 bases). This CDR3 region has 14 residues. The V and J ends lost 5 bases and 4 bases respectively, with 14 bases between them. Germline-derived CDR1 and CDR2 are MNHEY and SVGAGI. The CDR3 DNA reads TGTGCCAGCAGTAGACAGGAACGAGGCACTGAAGCTTTCTTT. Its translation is CASSRQERGTEAFF.

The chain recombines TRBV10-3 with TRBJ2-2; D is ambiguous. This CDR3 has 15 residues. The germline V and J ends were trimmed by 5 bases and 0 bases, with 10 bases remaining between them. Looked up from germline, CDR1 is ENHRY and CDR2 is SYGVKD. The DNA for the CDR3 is TGTGCCATCAGTATGACTGGAGCGAACACCGGGGAGCTGTTTTTT. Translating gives CAISMTGANTGELFF.

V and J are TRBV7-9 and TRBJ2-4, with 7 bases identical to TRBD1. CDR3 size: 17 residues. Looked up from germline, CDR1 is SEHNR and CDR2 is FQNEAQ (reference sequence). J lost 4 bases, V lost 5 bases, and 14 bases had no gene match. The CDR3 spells CASSTVSEGAGKNIQYF. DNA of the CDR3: TGTGCCAGCAGCACCGTTTCAGAGGGGGCCGGGAAAAACATTCAGTACTTC.

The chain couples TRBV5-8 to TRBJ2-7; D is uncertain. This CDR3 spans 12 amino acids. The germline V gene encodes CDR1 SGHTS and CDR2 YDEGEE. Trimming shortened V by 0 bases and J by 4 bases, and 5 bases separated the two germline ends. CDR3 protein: CASSLVRYEQYF. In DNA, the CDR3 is TGTGCCAGCAGCTTGGTCCGGTACGAGCAGTACTTC.

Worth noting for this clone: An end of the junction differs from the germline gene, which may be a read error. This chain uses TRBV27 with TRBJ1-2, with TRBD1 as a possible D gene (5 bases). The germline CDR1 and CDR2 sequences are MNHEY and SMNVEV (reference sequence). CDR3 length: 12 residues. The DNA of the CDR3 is TGTGCCAGCAGTTTCAGGGAGGAGGGCTACGCCTTC. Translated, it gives CASSFREEGYAF.

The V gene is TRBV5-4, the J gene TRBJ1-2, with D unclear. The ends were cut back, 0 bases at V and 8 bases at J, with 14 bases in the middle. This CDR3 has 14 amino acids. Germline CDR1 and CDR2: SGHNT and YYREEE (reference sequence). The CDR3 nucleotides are TGTGCCAGCAGCTTGGGGGCCGGGAGCGACGGCTACACCTTC. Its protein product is CASSLGAGSDGYTF.

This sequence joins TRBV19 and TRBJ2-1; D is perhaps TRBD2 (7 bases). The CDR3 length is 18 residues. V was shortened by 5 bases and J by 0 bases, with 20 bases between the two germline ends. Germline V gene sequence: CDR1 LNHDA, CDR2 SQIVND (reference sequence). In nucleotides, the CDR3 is TGTGCCAGTAGTTGGGGGCGACAGCGGGGAAGCTCCTACAATGAGCAGTTCTTC. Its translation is CASSWGRQRGSSYNEQFF.

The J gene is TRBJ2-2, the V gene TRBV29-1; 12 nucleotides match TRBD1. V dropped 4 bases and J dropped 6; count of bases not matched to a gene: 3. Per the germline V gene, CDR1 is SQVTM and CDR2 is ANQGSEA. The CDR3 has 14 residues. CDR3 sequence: CSVGGTGGAGELFF. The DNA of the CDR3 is TGCAGCGTTGGGGGGACAGGGGGCGCCGGGGAGCTGTTTTTT.